A selection of T cell receptor beta chains follows, all from one sample in a study of T cell responses to AZD1222 COVID-19 vaccine. Method: immunoSEQ multiplex PCR; TCRdb's copy keeps in-frame clones and lacks some. The sample consists of 150,000 to 200,000 clones, around nine tenths of them appearing once. This specimen consisted of peripheral blood, obtained 28 days after the second AZD1222 dose. These receptors were collected from an adult who received the AZD1222 COVID-19 vaccine. Each CDR3 is given without its conserved first and last residue. D genes are given only for firm matches. Only part of the rows carry a size: once, few, many, or a class if the clone is expanded.

V gene	D gene	clone size	CDR3 protein
TRBV25-1	NA	NA	ASGHNYEQY
TRBV3-1/TRBV3-2	NA	NA	ASRPSSGDPTNTGELF
TRBV7-9	NA	NA	ASLEWDMNTEAF
TRBV10-3	TRBD1	NA	AISERGPIYEQY
TRBV10-3	TRBD1	NA	AISAGTGKDIQY
TRBV5-1	NA	NA	ASSLLGTDGYT
TRBV7-2	NA	NA	ASSFIRATDTQY
TRBV3-1/TRBV3-2	NA	NA	ASSQRVPSGANVLT
TRBV12-5	TRBD1	NA	ASGLSRTGGSTDTQY
TRBV12-3/TRBV12-4	TRBD1	NA	ASSTQGREQY
TRBV6-5	NA	NA	ASSYPRGEQY
TRBV19	TRBD1	NA	ASSIWQGQGTQPQH
TRBV20-1	TRBD1	NA	SASQGAQMTEAF
TRBV2	TRBD1	NA	ASRGRTGPTDTQY
TRBV7-6	TRBD2	NA	ASSLARGGQETQY
TRBV14	NA	NA	ASSQLLGIDYNEQF
TRBV5-1	TRBD1	NA	ASSPGQGREKLF
TRBV19	TRBD1	NA	ASSISGTVSNSPLH
TRBV5-1	TRBD1	NA	ASSWGDREGEQY
TRBV5-4	TRBD2	once	ASSLAAGRGGVEQY
TRBV5-1	NA	NA	ASRLGGETQY
TRBV3-1/TRBV3-2	TRBD1	few	GPQGQARNQPQH
TRBV11-3	NA	NA	ASSSRVAGELF
TRBV5-1	NA	NA	ASSVNIGANTGELF
TRBV6-6	NA	NA	ASNTNRQTNYGYT
TRBV24-1	TRBD1	few	ATSDSGRGNIQY
TRBV7-9	TRBD2	NA	ASSLTSDEQF
TRBV3-1/TRBV3-2	TRBD1	NA	ASSSGGSNTEAF
TRBV5-1	NA	NA	ASSLDVGGSDTQY
TRBV6-5	TRBD1	once	ASGRTGGNSPLH
TRBV6-2/TRBV6-3	NA	once	ASSYAAGAPDTQY
TRBV6-2/TRBV6-3	TRBD1	many	ASSSWTGGYNQPQH
TRBV5-1	NA	NA	ASSSTVNTEAF
TRBV7-9	NA	NA	ASSGLYEQY
TRBV5-4	NA	NA	ASSLDRQARTEAF
TRBV15	NA	NA	ATSRTGSNNEKLF
TRBV30	TRBD1	NA	AWGQGPQPQH
TRBV15	NA	once	ATSRDSRVGLSGEKLF
TRBV2	NA	once	ASSGPEAF
TRBV7-2	NA	NA	ASSLNSGNQPQH
TRBV5-4	TRBD1	NA	ASSATGRDTEAF
TRBV18	TRBD1	NA	ASSSTGGDTEAF
TRBV7-3	TRBD2	NA	ASSSREDGTDTQY
TRBV29-1	NA	NA	SVLSGPETQY